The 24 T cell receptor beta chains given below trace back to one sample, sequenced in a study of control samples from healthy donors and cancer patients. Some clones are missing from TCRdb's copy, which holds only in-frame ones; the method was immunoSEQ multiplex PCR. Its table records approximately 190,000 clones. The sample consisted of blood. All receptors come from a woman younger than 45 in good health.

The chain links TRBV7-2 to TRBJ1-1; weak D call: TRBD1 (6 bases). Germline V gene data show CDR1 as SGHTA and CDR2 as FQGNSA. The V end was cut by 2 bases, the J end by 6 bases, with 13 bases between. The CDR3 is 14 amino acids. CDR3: CASSLTGWTAEAFF. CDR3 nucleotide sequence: TGTGCCAGCAGCTTAACAGGGTGGACGGCTGAAGCTTTCTTT.

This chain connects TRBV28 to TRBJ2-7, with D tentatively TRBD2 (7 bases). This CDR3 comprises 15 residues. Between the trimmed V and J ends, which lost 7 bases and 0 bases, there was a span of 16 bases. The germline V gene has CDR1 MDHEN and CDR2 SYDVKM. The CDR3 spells CASIKPGGRSYEQYF. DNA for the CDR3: TGTGCCAGCATTAAACCGGGGGGCCGCTCCTACGAGCAGTACTTC.

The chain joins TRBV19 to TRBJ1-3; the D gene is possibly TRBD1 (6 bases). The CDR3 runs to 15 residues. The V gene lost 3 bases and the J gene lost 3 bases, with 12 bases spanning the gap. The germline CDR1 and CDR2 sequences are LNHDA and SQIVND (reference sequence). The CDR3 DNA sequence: TGTGCCAGTAGTATCGGCCAGGGGAGTGGAAACACCATATATTTT. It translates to CASSIGQGSGNTIYF.

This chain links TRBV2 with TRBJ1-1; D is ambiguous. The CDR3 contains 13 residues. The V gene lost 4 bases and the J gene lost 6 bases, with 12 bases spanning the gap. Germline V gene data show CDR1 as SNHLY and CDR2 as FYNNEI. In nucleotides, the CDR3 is TGTGCCAGCAGTGGATCTGGTTTCCCTGAAGCTTTCTTT. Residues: CASSGSGFPEAFF.

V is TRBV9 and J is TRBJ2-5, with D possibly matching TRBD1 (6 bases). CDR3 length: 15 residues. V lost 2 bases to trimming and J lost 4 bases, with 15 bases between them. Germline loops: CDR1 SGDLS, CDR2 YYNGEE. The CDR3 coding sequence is TGTGCCAGCAGCGTCACAGGGACCGCAAGAGAGACCCAGTACTTC. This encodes CASSVTGTARETQYF.

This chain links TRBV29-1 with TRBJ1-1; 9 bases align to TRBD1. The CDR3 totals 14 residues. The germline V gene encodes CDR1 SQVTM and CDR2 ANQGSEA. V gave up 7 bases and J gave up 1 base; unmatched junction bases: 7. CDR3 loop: CSAIGTGQNTEAFF. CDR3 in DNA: TGCAGCGCGATCGGGACAGGGCAGAACACTGAAGCTTTCTTT. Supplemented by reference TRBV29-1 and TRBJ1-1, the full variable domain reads SAVISQKPSRDICQRGTSLTIQCQVDSQVTMMFWYRQQPGQSLTLIATANQGSEATYESGFVIDKFPISRPNLTFSTLTVSNMSPEDSSIYLCSAIGTGQNTEAFFGQGTRLTVV.

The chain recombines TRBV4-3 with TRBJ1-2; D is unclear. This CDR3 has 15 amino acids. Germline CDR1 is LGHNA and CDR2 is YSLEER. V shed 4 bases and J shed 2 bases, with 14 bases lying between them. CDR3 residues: CASSPSERQNYGYTF. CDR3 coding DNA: TGCGCCAGCAGCCCCTCTGAACGGCAGAACTATGGCTACACCTTC.

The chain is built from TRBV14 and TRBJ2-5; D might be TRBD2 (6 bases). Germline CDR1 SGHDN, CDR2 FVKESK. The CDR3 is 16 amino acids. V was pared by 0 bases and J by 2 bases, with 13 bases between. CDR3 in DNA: TGTGCCAGCAGCCAAGATGTTTCGGGGAGGCAAGAGACCCAGTACTTC. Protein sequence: CASSQDVSGRQETQYF.

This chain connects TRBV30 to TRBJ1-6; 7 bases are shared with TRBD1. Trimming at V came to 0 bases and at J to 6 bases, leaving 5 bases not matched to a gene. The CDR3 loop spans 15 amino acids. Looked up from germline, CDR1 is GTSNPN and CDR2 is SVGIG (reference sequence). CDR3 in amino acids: CAWSVLGTANSPLHF. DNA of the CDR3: TGTGCCTGGAGTGTCTTAGGGACAGCTAATTCACCCCTCCACTTT.

CDR3 residues: CASSLAPSYNEQFF. In DNA, the CDR3 is TGTGCCAGCAGCTTAGCACCCTCCTACAATGAGCAGTTCTTC. This chain joins TRBV7-9 and TRBJ2-1; D gene ambiguous. The CDR3 sequence is 14 residues long. Trimming pared 0 bases from V and 0 bases from J, leaving 3 bases between. Per germline, CDR1 SEHNR and CDR2 FQNEAQ (reference sequence).

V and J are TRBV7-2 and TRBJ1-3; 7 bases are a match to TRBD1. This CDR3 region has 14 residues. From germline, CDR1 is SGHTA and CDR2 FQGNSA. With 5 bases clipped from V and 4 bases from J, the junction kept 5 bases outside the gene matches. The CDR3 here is CASSPQGHGNTIYF. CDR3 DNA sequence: TGTGCCAGCAGCCCACAGGGGCACGGAAACACCATATATTTT.

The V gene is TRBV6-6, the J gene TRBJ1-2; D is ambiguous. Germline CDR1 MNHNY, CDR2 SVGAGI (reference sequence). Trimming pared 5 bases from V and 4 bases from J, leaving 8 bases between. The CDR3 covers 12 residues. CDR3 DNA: TGTGCCAGCAGTCGAGATAGCTATGGCTACACCTTC. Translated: CASSRDSYGYTF.

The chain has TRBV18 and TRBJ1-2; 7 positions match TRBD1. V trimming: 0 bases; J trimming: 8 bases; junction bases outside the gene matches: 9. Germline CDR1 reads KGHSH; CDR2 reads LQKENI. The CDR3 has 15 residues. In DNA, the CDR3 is TGTGCCAGCTCACCACCCCCGACAGGGATGGGCGGCTACACCTTC. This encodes CASSPPPTGMGGYTF.

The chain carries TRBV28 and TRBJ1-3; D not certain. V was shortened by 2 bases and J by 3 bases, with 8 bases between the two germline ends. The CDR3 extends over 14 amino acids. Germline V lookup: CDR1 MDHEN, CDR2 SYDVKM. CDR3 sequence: CASSLSLIGNTIYF. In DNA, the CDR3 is TGTGCCAGCAGTTTAAGTCTTATTGGAAACACCATATATTTT.

In nucleotides, the CDR3 is TGCAGCGTTGGGGGGAGCGGCGGACCCACCGGGGAGCTGTTTTTT. Encoded protein: CSVGGSGGPTGELFF. J is TRBJ2-2 and V is TRBV29-1, with D tentatively TRBD1 or TRBD2 (5 bases each). The CDR3 is 15 residues long. V lost 4 bases and J 4 bases, leaving 16 bases between the germline ends. Germline values: CDR1 SQVTM, CDR2 ANQGSEA.

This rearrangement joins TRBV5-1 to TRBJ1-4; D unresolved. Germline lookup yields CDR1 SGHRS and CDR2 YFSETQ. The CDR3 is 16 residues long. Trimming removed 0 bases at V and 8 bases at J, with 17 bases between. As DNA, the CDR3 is TGCGCCAGCAGCTTGGCCCCGGGGAGAACTTCCGAAAAACTGTTTTTT. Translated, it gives CASSLAPGRTSEKLFF.

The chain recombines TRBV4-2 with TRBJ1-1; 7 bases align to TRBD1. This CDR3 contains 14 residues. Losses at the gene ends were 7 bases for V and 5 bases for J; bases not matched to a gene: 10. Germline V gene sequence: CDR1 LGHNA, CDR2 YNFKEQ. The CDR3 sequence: CASTYQQGKTEAFF. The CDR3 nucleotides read TGTGCCAGCACCTATCAACAGGGGAAAACTGAAGCTTTCTTT.

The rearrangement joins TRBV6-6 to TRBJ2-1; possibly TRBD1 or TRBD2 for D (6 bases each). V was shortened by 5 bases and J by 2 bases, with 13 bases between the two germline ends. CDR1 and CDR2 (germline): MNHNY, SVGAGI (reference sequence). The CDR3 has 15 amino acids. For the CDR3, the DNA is TGTGCCAGCAGTCCCCCAAGGGGGGCCTACAATGAGCAGTTCTTC. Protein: CASSPPRGAYNEQFF.

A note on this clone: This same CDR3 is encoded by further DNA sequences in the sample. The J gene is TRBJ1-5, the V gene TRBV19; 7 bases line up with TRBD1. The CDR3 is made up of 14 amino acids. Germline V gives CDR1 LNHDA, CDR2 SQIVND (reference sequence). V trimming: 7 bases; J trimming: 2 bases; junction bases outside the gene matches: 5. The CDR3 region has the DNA TGTGCCAGTAACAGGGGTGAGGGCAATCAGCCCCAGCATTTT. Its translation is CASNRGEGNQPQHF.

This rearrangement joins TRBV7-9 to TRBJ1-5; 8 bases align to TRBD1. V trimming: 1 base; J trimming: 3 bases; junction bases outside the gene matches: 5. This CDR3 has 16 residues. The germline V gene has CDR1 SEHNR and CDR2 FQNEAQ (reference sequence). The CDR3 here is CASSLVGTGLNQPQHF. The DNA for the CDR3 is TGTGCCAGCAGCTTAGTGGGGACAGGACTCAATCAGCCCCAGCATTTT.

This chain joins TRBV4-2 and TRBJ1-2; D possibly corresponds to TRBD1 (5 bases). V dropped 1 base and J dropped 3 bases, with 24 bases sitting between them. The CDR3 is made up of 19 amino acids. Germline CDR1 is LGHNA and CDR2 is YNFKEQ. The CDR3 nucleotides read TGTGCCAGCAGCCAAGTCGCCGCAAACCACCAGGGCAGGGACTATGGCTACACCTTC. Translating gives CASSQVAANHQGRDYGYTF.

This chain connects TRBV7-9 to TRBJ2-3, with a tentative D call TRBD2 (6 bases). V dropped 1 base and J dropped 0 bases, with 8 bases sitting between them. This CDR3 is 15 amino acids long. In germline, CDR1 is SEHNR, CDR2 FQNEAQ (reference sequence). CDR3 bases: TGTGCCAGCAGCTTAGTTACTAGCAGCACAGATACGCAGTATTTT. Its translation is CASSLVTSSTDTQYF.

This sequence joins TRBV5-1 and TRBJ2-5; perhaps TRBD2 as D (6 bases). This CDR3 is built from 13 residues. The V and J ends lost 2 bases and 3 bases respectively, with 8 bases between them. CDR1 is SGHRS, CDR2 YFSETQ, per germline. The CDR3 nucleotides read TGCGCCAGCAGCTTTACGGGGGAAGAGACCCAGTACTTC. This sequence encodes CASSFTGEETQYF.

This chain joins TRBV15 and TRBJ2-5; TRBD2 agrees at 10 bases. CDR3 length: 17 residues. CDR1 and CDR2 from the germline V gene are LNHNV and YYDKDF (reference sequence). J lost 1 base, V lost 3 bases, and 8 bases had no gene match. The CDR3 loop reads CATSRGVAGGIQETQYF. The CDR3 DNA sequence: TGTGCCACCAGCAGGGGAGTAGCGGGGGGAATCCAAGAGACCCAGTACTTC.